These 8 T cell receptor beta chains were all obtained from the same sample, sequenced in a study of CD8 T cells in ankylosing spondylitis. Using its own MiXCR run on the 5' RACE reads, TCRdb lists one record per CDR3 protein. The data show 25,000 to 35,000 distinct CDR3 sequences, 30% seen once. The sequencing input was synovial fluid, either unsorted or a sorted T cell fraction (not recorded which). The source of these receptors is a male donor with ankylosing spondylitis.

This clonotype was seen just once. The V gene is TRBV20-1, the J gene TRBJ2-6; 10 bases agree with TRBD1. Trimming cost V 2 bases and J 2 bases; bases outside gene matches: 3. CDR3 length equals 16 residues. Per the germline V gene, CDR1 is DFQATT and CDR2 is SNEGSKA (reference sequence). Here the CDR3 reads CSARRDRGAGANVLTF. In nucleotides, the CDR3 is TGCAGTGCTAGAAGGGACAGGGGAGCTGGGGCCAACGTCCTGACTTTC.

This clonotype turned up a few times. The CDR3 protein is CASSLGDEQFF. Here the CDR3 DNA reads TGTGCCAGCAGTCTAGGGGATGAGCAGTTCTTC. The chain links TRBV27 to TRBJ2-1; D possibly corresponds to TRBD1 (5 bases). V was pared by 5 bases and J by 8 bases, with 7 bases between. The CDR3 length is 11 residues. Germline CDR1 and CDR2: MNHEY and SMNVEV (reference sequence).

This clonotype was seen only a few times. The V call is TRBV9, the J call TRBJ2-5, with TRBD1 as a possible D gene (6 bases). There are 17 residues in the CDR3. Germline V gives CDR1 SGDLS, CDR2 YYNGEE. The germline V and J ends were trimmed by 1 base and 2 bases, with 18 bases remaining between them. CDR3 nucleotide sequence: TGTGCCAGCAGCGTATTTGGGGGAATGGGGACACAAGAGACCCAGTACTTC. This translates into CASSVFGGMGTQETQYF.

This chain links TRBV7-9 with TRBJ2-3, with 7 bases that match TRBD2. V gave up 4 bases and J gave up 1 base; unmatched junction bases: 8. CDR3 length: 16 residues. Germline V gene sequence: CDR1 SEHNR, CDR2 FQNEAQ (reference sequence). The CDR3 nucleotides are TGTGCCAGCAGCTCAATGGGACTAACAGGCACAGATACGCAGTATTTT. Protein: CASSSMGLTGTDTQYF.

The CDR3 sequence: CASSISGVLWGQPLTGELFF. CDR3 DNA: TGTGCCAGCAGCATCTCCGGGGTCCTGTGGGGACAGCCCCTGACCGGGGAGCTGTTTTTT. The chain couples TRBV11-1 to TRBJ2-2; 7 bases align to TRBD1. V lost 5 bases, J lost 5 bases, and 23 bases stayed unmatched. The CDR3 contains 20 residues. Germline assignment: CDR1 SGHAT and CDR2 FQDESV (reference sequence).

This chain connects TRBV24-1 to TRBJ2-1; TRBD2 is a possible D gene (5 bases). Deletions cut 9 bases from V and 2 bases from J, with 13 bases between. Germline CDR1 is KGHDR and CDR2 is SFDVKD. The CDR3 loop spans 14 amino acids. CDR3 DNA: TGTGCCACCTCTTTCCCCGGGACCTACAATGAGCAGTTCTTC. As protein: CATSFPGTYNEQFF.

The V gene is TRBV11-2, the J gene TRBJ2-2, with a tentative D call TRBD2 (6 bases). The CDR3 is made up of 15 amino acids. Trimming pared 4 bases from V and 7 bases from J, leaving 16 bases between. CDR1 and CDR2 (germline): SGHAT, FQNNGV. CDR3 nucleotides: TGTGCCAGCAGCTCTACGGGACTCCGAATCGGGGAGCTGTTTTTT. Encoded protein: CASSSTGLRIGELFF.

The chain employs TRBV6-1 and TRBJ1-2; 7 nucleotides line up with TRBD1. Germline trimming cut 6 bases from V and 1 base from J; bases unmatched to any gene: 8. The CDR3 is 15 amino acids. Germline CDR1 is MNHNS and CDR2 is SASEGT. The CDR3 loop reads CASRGLQGLNYGYTF. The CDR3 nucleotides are TGTGCCAGCAGAGGTCTACAGGGGCTTAACTATGGCTACACCTTC.